One and the same sample provided the 8 T cell receptor beta chains below, sequenced in a study of cytomegalovirus exposure and HLA in healthy donors. PCR used 60 Vbeta primers and 13 Jbeta primers. Assay: immunoSEQ multiplex PCR; the TCRdb copy retains only in-frame clones and omits some. The repertoire holds 150,000 to 200,000 clones, with around four fifths as singletons. Specimen: PBMCs. All receptors derive from a woman in her forties or fifties in good health and CMV-seropositive.

The chain has TRBV7-9 and TRBJ1-2; 11 bases match TRBD1. The trim removed 3 bases at V and 4 bases at J, leaving 10 bases unmatched. Germline V gene sequence: CDR1 SEHNR, CDR2 FQNEAQ (reference sequence). The CDR3 contains 17 residues. DNA for the CDR3: TGTGCCAGCAGCTTTTGGACAGGGGGCCCCGTACCCTATGGCTACACCTTC. This codes for CASSFWTGGPVPYGYTF.

With respect to this clone: Other DNA sequences in this sample translate to the same CDR3. The gene calls are TRBV28 and TRBJ1-5; 7 positions match TRBD1. Germline trimming cut 5 bases from V and 0 bases from J; bases unmatched to any gene: 4. The CDR3 runs to 15 residues. The germline CDR1 and CDR2 sequences are MDHEN and SYDVKM. CDR3 sequence reads: CASSPGQVSNQPQHF. CDR3 coding DNA: TGTGCCAGCAGTCCAGGACAGGTTAGCAATCAGCCCCAGCATTTT.

The chain employs TRBV18 and TRBJ1-2, with no clear D. CDR3 size: 15 residues. Germline CDR1 reads KGHSH; CDR2 reads LQKENI. V shed 0 bases and J shed 1 base, with 9 bases lying between them. The CDR3 region has the DNA TGTGCCAGCTCACCACCGTCAGTAAATAACTATGGCTACACCTTC. Its protein product is CASSPPSVNNYGYTF. Full variable domain (remainder filled in from reference TRBV18 and TRBJ1-2): NAGVMQNPRHLVRRRGQEARLRCSPMKGHSHVYWYRQLPEEGLKFMVYLQKENIIDESGMPKERFSAEFPKEGPSILRIQQVVRGDSAAYFCASSPPSVNNYGYTFGSGTRLTVV.

The rearrangement links TRBV4-2 to TRBJ2-1; TRBD2 agrees at 12 bases. Germline CDR1 LGHNA, CDR2 YNFKEQ. The CDR3 is 18 residues long. V was clipped by 2 bases and J by 1 base; unmatched bases: 6. The CDR3 DNA reads TGTGCCAGCAGCCAACGAGGACTAGCGGGGAGATCCTACAATGAGCAGTTCTTC. Protein sequence: CASSQRGLAGRSYNEQFF.

The chain joins TRBV6-5 to TRBJ2-2, with TRBD2 matching 10 bases. Germline V CDR1 and CDR2: MNHEY, SVGAGI. Trimming removed 2 bases from V and 5 bases from J; junction bases left unmatched: 5. The CDR3 is 16 residues long. The CDR3 is CASSYTLAGTTGELFF. DNA of the CDR3: TGTGCCAGCAGTTACACACTAGCGGGAACGACCGGGGAGCTGTTTTTT.

The chain is built from TRBV6-5 and TRBJ2-7; D is perhaps TRBD2 (5 bases). V was trimmed by 2 bases and J by 4 bases, leaving 15 bases between them. The CDR3 covers 15 residues. The germline gives CDR1 MNHEY, CDR2 SVGAGI. This CDR3 reads CASSYRLGRAYEQYF. CDR3 sequence (DNA): TGTGCCAGCAGTTACCGTCTAGGGCGGGCGTACGAGCAGTACTTC.

This sequence joins TRBV5-1 and TRBJ1-5, with D possibly TRBD1 on 5 matching bases. V lost 1 base and J lost 5, with 10 bases in between. Germline lookup yields CDR1 SGHRS and CDR2 YFSETQ. The CDR3 runs to 14 residues. The CDR3 is CASSLSQGDQPQHF. DNA of the CDR3: TGCGCCAGCAGCTTGAGCCAGGGCGATCAGCCCCAGCATTTT.

This clone was found once. This chain joins TRBV2 and TRBJ2-3; TRBD2 aligns across 10 bases. The germline V gene has CDR1 SNHLY and CDR2 FYNNEI. V was pared by 8 bases and J by 4 bases, with 6 bases of the junction left unmatched. This CDR3 is 14 amino acids long. CDR3 residues: CASYDSGRSDTQYF. CDR3 DNA sequence: TGTGCCAGCTACGATAGCGGGAGGTCAGATACGCAGTATTTT.